This T cell receptor (beta chain) was profiled in a study of OX40 agonist ivuxolimab in advanced cancers. Across the study: Having had anti-PD-1, anti-PD-L1 or anti-CTLA-4 therapy before was allowed, and roughly 39% had some.

Overall study results and limits: It was also the case that some nonresponders had low normalized T-cell clonal expansion. Researchers did not establish what antigens the expanded peripheral T cells target.

The V gene's germline CDR1 is KGHSH and CDR2 LQKENI. The CDR3 is 14 residues long. Trimming removed 3 bases from V and 0 bases from J, with 9 bases in between. TCRdb's copy holds only in-frame clones and misses some; the assay was immunoSEQ multiplex PCR. The data show approximately 7,500 clones, about 76% seen once. As regards this clone: What it recognizes is unknown.

The timepoints at which blood was sampled were baseline, cycle 4 day 1, and cycle 7 day 1. Sequencing used CD4+ or CD8+ T cells sorted from blood, obtained in a trial of the OX40 agonist ivuxolimab. This clonotype originated in an adult with an advanced solid tumor such as melanoma, head and neck, liver or kidney cancer. The chain employs TRBV18 and TRBJ2-7; D not resolved. The CDR3 coding sequence is TGTGCCAGCTCACCCCGGTATTCCTCCTACGAGCAGTACTTC. Its translation: CASSPRYSSYEQYF.